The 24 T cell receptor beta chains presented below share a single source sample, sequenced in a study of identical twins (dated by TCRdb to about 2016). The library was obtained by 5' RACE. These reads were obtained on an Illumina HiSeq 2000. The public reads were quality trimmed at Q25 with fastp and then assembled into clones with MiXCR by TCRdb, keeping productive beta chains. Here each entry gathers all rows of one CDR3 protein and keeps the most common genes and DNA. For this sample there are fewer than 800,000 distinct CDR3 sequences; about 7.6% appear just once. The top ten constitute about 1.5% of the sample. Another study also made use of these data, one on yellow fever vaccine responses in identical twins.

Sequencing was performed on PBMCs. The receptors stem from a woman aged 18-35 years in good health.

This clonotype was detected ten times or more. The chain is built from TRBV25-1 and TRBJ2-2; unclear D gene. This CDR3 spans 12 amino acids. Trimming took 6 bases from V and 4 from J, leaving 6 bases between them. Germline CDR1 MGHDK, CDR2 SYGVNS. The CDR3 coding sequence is TGTGCCAGCAGCCGCGCCACCGGGGAGCTGTTTTTT. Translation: CASSRATGELFF.

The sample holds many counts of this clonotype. The CDR3 spells CASSPSGTAQKLFF. The CDR3 nucleotides read TGTGCCAGCAGTCCCTCCGGGACTGCCCAAAAACTGTTTTTT. This chain connects TRBV6-1 to TRBJ1-4, with D tentatively TRBD1 (5 bases). The germline CDR1 and CDR2 sequences are MNHNS and SASEGT. CDR3 length equals 14 residues. Trimming left V 5 bases short and J 9 bases short, with 16 bases between.

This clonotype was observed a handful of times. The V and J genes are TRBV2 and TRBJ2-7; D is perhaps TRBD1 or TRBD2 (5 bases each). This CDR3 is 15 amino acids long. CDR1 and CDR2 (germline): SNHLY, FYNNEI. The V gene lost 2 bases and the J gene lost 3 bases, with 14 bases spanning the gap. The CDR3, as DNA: TGTGCCAGCAGTGAACTGTCGGGAAGGGGCTACGAGCAGTACTTC. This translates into CASSELSGRGYEQYF.

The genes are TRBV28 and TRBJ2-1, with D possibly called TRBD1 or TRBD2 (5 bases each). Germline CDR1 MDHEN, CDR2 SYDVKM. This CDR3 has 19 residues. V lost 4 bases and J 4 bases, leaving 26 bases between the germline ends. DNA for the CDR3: TGTGCCAGCAGTTCAGTGGGGAGACGACAGCTTCATTCGTACAATGAGCAGTTCTTC. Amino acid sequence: CASSSVGRRQLHSYNEQFF.

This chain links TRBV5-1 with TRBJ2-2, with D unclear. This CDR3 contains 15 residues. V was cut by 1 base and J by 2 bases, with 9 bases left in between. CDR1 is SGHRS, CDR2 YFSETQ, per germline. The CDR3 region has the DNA TGCGCCAGCAGCTTGAAGGGTCCCAACACCGGGGAGCTGTTTTTT. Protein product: CASSLKGPNTGELFF.

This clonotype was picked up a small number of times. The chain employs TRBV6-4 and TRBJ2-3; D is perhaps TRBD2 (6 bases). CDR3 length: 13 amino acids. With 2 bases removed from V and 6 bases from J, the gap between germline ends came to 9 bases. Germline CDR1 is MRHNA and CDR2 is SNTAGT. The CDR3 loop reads CASSDIRGDTQYF. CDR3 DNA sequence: TGTGCCAGCAGTGACATTCGGGGGGATACGCAGTATTTT.

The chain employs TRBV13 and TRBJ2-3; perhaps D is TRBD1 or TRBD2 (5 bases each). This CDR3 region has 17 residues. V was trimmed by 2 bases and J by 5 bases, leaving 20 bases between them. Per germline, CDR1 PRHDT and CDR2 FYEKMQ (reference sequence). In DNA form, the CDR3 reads TGTGCCAGCAGCTTAACCGCCGACTGGGGGAGAGGAGATACGCAGTATTTT. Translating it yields CASSLTADWGRGDTQYF.

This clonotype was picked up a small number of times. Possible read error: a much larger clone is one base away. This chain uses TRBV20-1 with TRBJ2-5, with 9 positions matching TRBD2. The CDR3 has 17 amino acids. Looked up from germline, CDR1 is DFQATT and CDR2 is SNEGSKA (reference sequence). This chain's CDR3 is CCARDVRTSEVQETQYF. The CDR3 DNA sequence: TGCTGTGCTAGAGACGTCCGGACTAGCGAGGTCCAAGAGACCCAGTACTTC.

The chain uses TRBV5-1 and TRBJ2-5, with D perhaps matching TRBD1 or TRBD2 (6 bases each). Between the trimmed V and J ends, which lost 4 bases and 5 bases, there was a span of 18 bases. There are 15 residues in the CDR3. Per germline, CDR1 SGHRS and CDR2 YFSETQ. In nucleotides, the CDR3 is TGCGCCAGCAGCGTATACCCGGGGGCCGGGGAGACCCAGTACTTC. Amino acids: CASSVYPGAGETQYF.

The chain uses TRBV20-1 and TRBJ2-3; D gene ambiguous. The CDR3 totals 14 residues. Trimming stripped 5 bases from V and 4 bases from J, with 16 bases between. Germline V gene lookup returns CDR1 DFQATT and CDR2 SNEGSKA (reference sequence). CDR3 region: CSAPPPAPADTQYF. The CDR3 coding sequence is TGCAGTGCTCCCCCCCCAGCCCCCGCAGATACGCAGTATTTT.

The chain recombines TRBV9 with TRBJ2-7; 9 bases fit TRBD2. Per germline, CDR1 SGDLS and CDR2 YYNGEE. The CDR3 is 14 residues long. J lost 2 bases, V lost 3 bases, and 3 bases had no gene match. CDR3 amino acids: CASSGGLAPYEQYF. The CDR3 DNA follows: TGTGCCAGCAGCGGGGGACTAGCCCCCTACGAGCAGTACTTC.

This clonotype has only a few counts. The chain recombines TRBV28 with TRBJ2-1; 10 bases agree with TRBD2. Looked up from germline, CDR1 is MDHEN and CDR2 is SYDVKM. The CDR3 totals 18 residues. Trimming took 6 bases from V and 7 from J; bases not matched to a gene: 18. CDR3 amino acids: CASSRIRLAGGITNEQFF. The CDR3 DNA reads TGTGCCAGCAGCCGAATCCGACTAGCGGGCGGTATCACAAATGAGCAGTTCTTC.

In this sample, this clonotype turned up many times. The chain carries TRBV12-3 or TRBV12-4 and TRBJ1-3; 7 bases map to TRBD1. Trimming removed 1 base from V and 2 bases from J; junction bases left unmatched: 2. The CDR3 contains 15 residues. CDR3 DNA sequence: TGTGCCAGCAGTTTAGAAGGGGGCACTGGAAACACCATATATTTT. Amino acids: CASSLEGGTGNTIYF.

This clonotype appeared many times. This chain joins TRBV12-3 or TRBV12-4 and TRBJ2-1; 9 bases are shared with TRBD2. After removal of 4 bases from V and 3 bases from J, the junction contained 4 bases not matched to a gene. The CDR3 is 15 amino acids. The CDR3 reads CASSSRTSVYNEQFF. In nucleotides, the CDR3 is TGTGCCAGCAGTTCGCGGACTAGCGTCTACAATGAGCAGTTCTTC.

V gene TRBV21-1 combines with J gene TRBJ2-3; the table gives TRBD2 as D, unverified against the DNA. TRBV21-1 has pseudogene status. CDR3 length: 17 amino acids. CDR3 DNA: TGTGCCAGCAGCAAAGTCGCAGCGGGAAAATACACAGATACGCAGTATTTT. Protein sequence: CASSKVAAGKYTDTQYF.

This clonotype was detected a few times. The CDR3 sequence is CASSDPDRGAYNEQFF. The CDR3 region has the DNA TGCGCCAGCAGTGACCCGGACAGGGGGGCCTACAATGAGCAGTTCTTC. The chain is built from TRBV10-2 and TRBJ2-1, with TRBD1 matching 10 bases. The CDR3 covers 16 residues. V shed 3 bases and J 2 bases; nucleotides not matched to a gene: 4. Germline V lookup: CDR1 WSHSY, CDR2 SAAADI.

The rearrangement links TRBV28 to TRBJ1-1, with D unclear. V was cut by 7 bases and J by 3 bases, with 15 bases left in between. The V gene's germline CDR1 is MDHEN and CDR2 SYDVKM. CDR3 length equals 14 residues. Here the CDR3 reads CASTITGLDTEAFF. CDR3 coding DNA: TGTGCCAGCACCATTACCGGTTTGGACACTGAAGCTTTCTTT.

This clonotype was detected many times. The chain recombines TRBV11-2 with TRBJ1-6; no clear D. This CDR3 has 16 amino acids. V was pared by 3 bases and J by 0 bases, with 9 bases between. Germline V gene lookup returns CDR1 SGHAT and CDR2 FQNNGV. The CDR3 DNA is TGTGCCAGCAGCTTGCGGCAAAGCTCCTATAATTCACCCCTCCACTTT. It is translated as CASSLRQSSYNSPLHF.

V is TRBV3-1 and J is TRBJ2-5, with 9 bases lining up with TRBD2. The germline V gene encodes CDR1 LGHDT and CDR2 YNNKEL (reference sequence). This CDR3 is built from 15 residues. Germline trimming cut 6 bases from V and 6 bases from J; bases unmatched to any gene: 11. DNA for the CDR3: TGTGCCAGCAGTAGAGAAGCGGGGGGCGGGAAGACCCAGTACTTC. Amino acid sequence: CASSREAGGGKTQYF.

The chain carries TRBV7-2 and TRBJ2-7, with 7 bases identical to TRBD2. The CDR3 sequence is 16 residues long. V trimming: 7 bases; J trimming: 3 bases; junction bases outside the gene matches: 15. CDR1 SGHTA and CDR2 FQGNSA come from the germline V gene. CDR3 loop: CASTSPPWRGNYEQYV. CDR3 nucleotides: TGTGCCAGCACCTCACCTCCATGGCGGGGGAACTACGAGCAGTACGTC.

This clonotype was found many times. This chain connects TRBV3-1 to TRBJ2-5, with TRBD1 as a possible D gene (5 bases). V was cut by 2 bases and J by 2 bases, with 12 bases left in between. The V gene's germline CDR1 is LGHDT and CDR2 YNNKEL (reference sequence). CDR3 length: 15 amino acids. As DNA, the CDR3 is TGTGCCAGCAGCCAAAGTTGGACACAACAAGAGACCCAGTACTTC. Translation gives CASSQSWTQQETQYF.

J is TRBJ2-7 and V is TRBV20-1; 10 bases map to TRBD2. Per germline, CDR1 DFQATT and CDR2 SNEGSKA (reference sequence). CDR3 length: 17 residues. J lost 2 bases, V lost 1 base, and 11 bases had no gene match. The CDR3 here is CSARGSLAGARTYEQYF. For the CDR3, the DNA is TGCAGTGCTAGAGGCTCTCTAGCGGGAGCTCGAACCTACGAGCAGTACTTC.

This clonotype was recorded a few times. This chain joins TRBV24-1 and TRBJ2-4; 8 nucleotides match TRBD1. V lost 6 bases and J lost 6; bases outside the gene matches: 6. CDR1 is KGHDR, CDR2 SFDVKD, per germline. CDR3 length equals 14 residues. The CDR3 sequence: CATSLGQGGNIQYF. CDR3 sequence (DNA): TGTGCCACCAGTTTAGGACAGGGTGGAAACATTCAGTACTTC.

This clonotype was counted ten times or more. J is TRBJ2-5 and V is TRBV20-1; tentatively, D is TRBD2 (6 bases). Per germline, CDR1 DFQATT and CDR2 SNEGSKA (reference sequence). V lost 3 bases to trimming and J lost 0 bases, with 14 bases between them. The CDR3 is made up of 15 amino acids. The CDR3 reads CSASGGRGNQETQYF. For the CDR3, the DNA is TGCAGTGCTAGCGGTGGGCGGGGCAACCAAGAGACCCAGTACTTC.